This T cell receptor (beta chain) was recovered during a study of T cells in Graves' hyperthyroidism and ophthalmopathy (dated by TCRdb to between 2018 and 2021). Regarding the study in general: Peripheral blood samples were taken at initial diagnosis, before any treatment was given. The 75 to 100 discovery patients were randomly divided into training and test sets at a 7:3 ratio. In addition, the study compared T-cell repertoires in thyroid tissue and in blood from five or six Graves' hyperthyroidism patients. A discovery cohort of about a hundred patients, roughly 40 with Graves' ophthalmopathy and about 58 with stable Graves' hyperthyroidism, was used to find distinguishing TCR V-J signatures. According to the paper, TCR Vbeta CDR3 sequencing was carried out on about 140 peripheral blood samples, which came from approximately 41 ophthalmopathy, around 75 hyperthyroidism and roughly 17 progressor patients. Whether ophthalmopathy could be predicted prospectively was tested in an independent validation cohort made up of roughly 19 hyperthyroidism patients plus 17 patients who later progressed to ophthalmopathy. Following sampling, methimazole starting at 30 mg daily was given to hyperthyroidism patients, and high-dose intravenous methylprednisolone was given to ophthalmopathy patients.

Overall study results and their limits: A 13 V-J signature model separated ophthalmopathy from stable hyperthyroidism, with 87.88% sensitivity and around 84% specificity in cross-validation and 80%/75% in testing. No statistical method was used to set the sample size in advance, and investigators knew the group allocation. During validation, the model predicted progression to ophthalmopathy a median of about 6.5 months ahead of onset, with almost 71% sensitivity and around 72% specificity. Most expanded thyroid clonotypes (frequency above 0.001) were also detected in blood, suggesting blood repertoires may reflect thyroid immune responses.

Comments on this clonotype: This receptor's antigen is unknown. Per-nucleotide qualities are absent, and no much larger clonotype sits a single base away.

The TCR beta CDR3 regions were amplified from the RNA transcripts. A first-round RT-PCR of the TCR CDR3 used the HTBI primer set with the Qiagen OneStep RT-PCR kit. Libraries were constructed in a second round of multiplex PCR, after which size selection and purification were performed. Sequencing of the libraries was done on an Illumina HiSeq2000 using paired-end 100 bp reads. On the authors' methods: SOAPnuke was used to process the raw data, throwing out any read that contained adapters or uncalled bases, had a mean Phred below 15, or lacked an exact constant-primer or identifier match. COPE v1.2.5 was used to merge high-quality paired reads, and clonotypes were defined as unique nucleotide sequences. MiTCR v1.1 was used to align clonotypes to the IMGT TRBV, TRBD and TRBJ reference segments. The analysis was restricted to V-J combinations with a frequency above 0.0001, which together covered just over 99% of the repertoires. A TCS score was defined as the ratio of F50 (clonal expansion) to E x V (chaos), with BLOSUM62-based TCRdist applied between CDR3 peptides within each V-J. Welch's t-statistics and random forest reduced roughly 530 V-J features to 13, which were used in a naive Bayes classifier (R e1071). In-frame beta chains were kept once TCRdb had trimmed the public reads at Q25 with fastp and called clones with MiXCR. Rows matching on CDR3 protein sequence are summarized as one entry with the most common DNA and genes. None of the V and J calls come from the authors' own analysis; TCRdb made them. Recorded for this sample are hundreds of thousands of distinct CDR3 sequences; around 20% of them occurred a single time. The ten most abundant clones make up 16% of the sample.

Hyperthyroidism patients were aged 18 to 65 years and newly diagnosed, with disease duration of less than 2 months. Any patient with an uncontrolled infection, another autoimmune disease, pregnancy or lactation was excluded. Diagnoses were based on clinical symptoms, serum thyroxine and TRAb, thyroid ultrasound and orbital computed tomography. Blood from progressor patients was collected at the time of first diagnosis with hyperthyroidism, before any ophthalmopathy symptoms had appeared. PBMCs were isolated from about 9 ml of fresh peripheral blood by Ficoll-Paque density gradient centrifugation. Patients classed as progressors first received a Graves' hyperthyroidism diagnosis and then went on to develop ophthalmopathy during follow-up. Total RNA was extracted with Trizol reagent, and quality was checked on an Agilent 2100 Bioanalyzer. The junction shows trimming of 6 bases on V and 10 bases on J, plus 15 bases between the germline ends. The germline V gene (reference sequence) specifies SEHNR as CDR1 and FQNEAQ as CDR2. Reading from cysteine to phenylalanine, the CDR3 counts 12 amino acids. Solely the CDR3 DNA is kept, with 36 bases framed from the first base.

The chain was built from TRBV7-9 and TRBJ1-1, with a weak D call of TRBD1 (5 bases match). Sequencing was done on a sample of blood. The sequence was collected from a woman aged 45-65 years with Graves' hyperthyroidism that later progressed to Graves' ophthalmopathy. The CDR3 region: CASRAVGAGAFF. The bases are TGTGCCAGCAGAGCGGTAGGGGCAGGAGCTTTCTTT.